Shown below are 3 T cell receptor beta chains from a single sample sequenced in a study of blood T cells in healthy people across ages. PCR was performed a second time for roughly 7 to 11 cycles using a sample-barcoded 5' primer and a J-beta primer mix. TCRdb independently ran MiXCR on the 5' RACE reads; one entry per CDR3 protein. Here the sample spans roughly 1,800,000 distinct CDR3 sequences, around 48% being singletons. The sample comprised blood. These receptors originate from a woman aged 40-49 years in good health.

There are a few counts of this clonotype. This chain joins TRBV29-1 and TRBJ2-5; 8 positions agree with TRBD2. CDR1 and CDR2 from the germline V gene are SQVTM and ANQGSEA. The ends lost 5 bases at V and 4 bases at J; junction bases unmatched: 3. This CDR3 region has 12 residues. CDR3 sequence reads: CSVRAGGETQYF. The CDR3 region has the DNA TGCAGCGTTAGGGCGGGGGGAGAGACCCAGTACTTC.

The chain recombines TRBV15 with TRBJ2-6; D uncertain. The CDR3 is made up of 17 amino acids. The germline V gene has CDR1 LNHNV and CDR2 YYDKDF (reference sequence). With 0 bases removed from V and 1 base from J, the gap between germline ends came to 10 bases. The CDR3 is CATSRDPSVSGANVLTF. In DNA, the CDR3 is TGTGCCACCAGCAGAGACCCTTCAGTTTCTGGGGCCAACGTCCTGACTTTC.

This clonotype was picked up a small number of times. The chain has TRBV10-3 and TRBJ2-5; TRBD1 aligns across 10 bases. The J call may be in error: the DNA end matches TRBJ2-7 better. Germline loops: CDR1 ENHRY, CDR2 SYGVKD. This CDR3 has 15 residues. DNA for the CDR3: TGTGCCATCAGTGGGTGGGACAGGGGAACCTACGAGCAGTACTTC. It translates to CAISGWDRGTYEQYF.